This entry features one TCR beta chain sequence. The protocol was immunoSEQ multiplex PCR, while the TCRdb copy is restricted to in-frame clones and leaves out a portion. The repertoire includes hundreds of thousands of clones, 70% to 90% of them detected once, and around 12% sits in the top ten. This sample is part of a study of blood T cell repertoires in COVID-19. At the level of the study: Sources were T cells, B-cell-depleted T cells, or PBMCs; the material itself was cDNA or gDNA.

CDR1 is SEHNR and CDR2 is FQNEAQ in the germline V gene (reference sequence). This CDR3 contains 17 residues. V was clipped by 0 bases and J by 0 bases; unmatched bases: 0. This clonotype originated in a woman aged 55-70 years with acute or convalescent COVID-19. The chain recombines TRBV7-9 with TRBJ2-1, with 12 positions matching TRBD2. Sequenced input: peripheral blood. DNA for the CDR3: TGTGCCAGCAGCTTAGCGACTAGCGGGAGCTCCTACAATGAGCAGTTCTTC. Its protein is CASSLATSGSSYNEQFF.